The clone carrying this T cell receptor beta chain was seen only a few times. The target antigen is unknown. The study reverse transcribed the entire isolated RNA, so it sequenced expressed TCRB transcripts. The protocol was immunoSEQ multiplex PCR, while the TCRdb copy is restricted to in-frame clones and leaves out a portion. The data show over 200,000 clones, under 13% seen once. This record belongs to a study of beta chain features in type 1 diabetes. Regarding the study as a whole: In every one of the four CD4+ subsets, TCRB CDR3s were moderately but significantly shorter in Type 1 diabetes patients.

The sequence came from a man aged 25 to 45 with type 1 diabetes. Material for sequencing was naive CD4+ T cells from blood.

The CDR3 here is CASSLGGTGNEQFF. The DNA for the CDR3 is TGTGCCAGCAGCTTAGGAGGAACGGGAAATGAGCAGTTCTTC. The V gene is TRBV11-3, the J gene TRBJ2-1; D might be TRBD2 (5 bases). CDR3 length: 14 residues. The germline CDR1 and CDR2 sequences are SGHNT and YENEEA. The ends were cut back, 1 base at V and 7 bases at J, with 11 bases in the middle.